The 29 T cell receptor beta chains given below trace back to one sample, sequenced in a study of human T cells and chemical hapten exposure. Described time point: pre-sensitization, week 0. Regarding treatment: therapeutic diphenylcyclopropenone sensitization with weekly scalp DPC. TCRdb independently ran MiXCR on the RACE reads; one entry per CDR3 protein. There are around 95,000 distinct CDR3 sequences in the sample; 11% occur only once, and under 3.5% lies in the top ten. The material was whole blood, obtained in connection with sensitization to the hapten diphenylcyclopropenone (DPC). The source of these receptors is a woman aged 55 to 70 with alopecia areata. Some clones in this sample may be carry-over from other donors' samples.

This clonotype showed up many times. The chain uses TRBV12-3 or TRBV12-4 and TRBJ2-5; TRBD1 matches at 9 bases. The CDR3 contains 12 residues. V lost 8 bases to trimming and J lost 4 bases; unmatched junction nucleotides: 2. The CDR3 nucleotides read TGTGCCAGCCTGGACAGGGGAGAGACCCAGTACTTC. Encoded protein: CASLDRGETQYF.

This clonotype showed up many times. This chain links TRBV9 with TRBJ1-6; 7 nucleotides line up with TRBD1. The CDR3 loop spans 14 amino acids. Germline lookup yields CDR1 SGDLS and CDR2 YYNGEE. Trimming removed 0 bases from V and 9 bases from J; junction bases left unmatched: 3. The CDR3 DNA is TGTGCCAGCAGCGTAGAACAGGGGACTTCACCCCTCCACTTT. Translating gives CASSVEQGTSPLHF.

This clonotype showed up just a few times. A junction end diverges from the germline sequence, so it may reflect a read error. The CDR3 loop is CASSLAGAGEQFF. CDR3 bases: TGTGCTAGCAGCTTAGCGGGAGCGGGTGAGCAGTTCTTC. This rearrangement joins TRBV7-7 to TRBJ2-1; 9 bases fit TRBD2. The CDR3 runs to 13 residues. Germline V gene lookup returns CDR1 SSHAT and CDR2 FNYEAQ (reference sequence).

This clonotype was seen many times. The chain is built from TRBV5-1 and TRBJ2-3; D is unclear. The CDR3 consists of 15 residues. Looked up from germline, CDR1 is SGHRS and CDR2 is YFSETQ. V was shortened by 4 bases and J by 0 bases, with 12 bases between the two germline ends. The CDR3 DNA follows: TGCGCCAGCAGCGCACTGGCTACTAGCACAGATACGCAGTATTTT. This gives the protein CASSALATSTDTQYF.

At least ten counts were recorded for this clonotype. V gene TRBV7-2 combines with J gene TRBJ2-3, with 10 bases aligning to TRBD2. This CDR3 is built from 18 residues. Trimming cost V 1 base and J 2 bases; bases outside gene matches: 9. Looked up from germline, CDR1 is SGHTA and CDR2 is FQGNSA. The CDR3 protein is CASSLVGLAGVSTDTQYF. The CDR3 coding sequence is TGTGCCAGCAGCTTAGTAGGGCTAGCGGGGGTCTCCACAGATACGCAGTATTTT.

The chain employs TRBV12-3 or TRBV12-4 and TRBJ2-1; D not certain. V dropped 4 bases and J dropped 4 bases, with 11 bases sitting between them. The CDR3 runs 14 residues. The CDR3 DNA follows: TGTGCCAGCAGTTCGTCATCGGCATACAATGAGCAGTTCTTC. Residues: CASSSSSAYNEQFF.

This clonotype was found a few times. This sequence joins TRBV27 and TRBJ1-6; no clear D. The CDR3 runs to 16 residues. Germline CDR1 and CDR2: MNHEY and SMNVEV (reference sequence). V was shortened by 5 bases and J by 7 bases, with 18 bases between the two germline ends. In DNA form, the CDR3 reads TGTGCCAGCAGTCGAACTCCCTCCAATTTGAATTCACCCCTCCACTTT. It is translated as CASSRTPSNLNSPLHF.

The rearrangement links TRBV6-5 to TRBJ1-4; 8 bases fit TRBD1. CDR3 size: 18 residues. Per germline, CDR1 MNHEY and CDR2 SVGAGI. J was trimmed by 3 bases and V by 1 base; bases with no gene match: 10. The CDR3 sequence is CASSYLPIRGQANEKLFF. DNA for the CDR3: TGTGCCAGCAGTTACTTACCTATCAGGGGGCAAGCTAATGAAAAACTGTTTTTT.

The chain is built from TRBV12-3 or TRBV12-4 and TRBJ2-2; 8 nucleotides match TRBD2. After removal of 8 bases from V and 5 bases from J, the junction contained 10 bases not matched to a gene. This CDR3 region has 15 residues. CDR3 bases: TGTGCCAGCTCGGGGGGGTCTTCGGGTACCGGGGAGCTGTTTTTT. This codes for CASSGGSSGTGELFF.

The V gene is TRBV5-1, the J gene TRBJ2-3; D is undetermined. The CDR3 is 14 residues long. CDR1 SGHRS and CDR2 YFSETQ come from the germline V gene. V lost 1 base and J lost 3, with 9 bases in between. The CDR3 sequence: CASSLMDETDTQYF. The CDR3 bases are TGCGCCAGCAGCTTGATGGACGAGACAGATACGCAGTATTTT.

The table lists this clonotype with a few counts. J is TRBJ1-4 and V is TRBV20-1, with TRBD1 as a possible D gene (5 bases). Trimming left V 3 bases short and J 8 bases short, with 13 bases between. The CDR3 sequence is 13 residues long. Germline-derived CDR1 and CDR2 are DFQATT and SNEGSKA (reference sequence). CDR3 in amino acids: CSARGLEGEKLFF. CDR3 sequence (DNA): TGCAGTGCTAGGGGGCTGGAGGGGGAAAAACTGTTTTTT.

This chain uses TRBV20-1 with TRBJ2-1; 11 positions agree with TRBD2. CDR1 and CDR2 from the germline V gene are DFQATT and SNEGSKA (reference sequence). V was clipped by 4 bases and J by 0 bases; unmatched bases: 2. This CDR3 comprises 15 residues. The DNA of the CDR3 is TGCAGTGCTACTAGCGGGGGGCTCTCCTACAATGAGCAGTTCTTC. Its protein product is CSATSGGLSYNEQFF.

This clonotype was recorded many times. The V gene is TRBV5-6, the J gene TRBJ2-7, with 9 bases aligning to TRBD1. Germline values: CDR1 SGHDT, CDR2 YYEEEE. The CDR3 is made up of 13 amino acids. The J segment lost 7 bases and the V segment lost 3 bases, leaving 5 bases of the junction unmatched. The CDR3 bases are TGTGCCAGCAGCTGGGACAGGGCGGGGGAGCAGTACTTC. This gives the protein CASSWDRAGEQYF. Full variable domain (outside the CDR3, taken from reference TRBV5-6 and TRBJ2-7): DAGVTQSPTHLIKTRGQQVTLRCSPKSGHDTVSWYQQALGQGPQFIFQYYEEEERQRGNFPDRFSGHQFPNYSSELNVNALLLGDSALYLCASSWDRAGEQYFGPGTRLTVT.

CDR3 nucleotide sequence: TGTGCCAGCAGCTTAGGTGGGAATAGCAATCAGCCCCAGCATTTT. This sequence encodes CASSLGGNSNQPQHF. The gene calls are TRBV7-9 and TRBJ1-5; D gene uncertain. V lost 1 base and J lost 0, with 7 bases in between. The CDR3 spans 15 residues. Per the germline V gene, CDR1 is SEHNR and CDR2 is FQNEAQ (reference sequence).

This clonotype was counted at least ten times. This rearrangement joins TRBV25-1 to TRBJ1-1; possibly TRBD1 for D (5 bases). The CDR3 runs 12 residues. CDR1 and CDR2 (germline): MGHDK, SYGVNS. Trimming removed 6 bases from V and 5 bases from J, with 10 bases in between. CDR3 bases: TGTGCCAGCAGCCCTAGACAGACTGAAGCTTTCTTT. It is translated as CASSPRQTEAFF.

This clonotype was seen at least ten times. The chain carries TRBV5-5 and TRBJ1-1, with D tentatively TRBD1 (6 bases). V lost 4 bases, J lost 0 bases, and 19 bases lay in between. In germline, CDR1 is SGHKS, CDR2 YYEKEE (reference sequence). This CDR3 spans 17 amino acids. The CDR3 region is CASSRYMTTGMNTEAFF. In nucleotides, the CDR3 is TGTGCCAGCAGCCGTTATATGACCACAGGGATGAACACTGAAGCTTTCTTT. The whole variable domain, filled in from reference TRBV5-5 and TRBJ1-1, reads DAGVTQSPTHLIKTRGQQVTLRCSPISGHKSVSWYQQVLGQGPQFIFQYYEKEERGRGNFPDRFSARQFPNYSSELNVNALLLGDSALYLCASSRYMTTGMNTEAFFGQGTRLTVV.

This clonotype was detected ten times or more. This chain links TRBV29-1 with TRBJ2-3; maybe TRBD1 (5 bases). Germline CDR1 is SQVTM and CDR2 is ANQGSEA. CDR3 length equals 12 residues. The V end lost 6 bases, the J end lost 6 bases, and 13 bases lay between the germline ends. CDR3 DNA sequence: TGCAGCGTCGGACACCCGGACGATACGCAGTATTTT. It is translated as CSVGHPDDTQYF.

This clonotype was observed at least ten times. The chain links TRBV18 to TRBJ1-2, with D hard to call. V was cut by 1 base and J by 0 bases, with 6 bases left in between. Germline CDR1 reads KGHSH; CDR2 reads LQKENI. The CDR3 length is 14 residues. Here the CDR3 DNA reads TGTGCCAGCTCACCACGCGGTACTAACTATGGCTACACCTTC. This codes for CASSPRGTNYGYTF.

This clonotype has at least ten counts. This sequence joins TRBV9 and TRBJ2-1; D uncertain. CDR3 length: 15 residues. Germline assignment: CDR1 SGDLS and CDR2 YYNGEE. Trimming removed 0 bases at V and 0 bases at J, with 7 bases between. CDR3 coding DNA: TGTGCCAGCAGCGTAGGCACAAGCTCCTACAATGAGCAGTTCTTC. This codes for CASSVGTSSYNEQFF.

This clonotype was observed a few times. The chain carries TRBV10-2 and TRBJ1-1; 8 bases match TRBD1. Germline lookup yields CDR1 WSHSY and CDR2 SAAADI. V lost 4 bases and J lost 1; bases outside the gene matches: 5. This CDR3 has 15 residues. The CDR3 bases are TGCGCCAGCAGTGGCGGGACAGGTGAGAACACTGAAGCTTTCTTT. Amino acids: CASSGGTGENTEAFF.

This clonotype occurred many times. DNA of the CDR3: TGTGCCAGCAGCTTGTGGGGGGCCACTGGAAACACCATATATTTT. The encoded protein is CASSLWGATGNTIYF. The V call is TRBV5-8, the J call TRBJ1-3; possibly TRBD1 for D (6 bases). CDR1 SGHTS and CDR2 YDEGEE come from the germline V gene. V was pared by 1 base and J by 2 bases, with 10 bases between. The CDR3 runs 15 residues.

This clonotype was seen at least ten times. This CDR3 reads CASSQEGRASGNTIYF. CDR3 DNA: TGCGCCAGCAGCCAAGAGGGGAGGGCCTCTGGAAACACCATATATTTT. The chain is built from TRBV4-1 and TRBJ1-3, with D hard to call. Trimming left V 0 bases short and J 0 bases short, with 9 bases between. Germline lookup yields CDR1 MGHRA and CDR2 YSYEKL. CDR3 length: 16 residues.

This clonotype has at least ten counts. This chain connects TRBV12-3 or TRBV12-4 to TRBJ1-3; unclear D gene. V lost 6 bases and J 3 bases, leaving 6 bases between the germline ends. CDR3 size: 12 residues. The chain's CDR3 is CASSPGGNTIYF. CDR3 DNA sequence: TGTGCCAGCAGCCCAGGTGGAAACACCATATATTTT.

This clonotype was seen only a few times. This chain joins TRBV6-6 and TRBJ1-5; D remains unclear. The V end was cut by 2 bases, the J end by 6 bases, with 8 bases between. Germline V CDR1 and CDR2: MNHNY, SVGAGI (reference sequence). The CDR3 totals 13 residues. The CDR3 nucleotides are TGTGCCAGCAGTTACGGGCCTGGTCAGCCCCAGCATTTT. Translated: CASSYGPGQPQHF.

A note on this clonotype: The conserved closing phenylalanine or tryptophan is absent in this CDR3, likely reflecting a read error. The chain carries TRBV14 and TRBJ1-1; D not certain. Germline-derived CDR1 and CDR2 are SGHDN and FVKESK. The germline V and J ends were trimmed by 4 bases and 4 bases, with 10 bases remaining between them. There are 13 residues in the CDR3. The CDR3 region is CASSPQTTTEAFL. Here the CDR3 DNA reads TGTGCCAGCAGCCCGCAAACGACCACTGAAGCTTTCTTA.

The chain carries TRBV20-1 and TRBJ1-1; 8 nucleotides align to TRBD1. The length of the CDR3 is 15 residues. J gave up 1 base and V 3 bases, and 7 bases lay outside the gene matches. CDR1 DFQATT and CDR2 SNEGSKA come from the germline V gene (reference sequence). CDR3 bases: TGCAGTGCTAGTCCAGCGGACAGGGAGAACACTGAAGCTTTCTTT. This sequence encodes CSASPADRENTEAFF.

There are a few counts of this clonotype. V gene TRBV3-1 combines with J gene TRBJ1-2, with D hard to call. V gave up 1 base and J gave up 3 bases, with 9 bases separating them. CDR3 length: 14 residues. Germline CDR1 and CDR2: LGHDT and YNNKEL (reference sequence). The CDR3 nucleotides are TGTGCCAGCAGCCAAGGGACTAGTGACTATGGCTACACCTTC. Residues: CASSQGTSDYGYTF.

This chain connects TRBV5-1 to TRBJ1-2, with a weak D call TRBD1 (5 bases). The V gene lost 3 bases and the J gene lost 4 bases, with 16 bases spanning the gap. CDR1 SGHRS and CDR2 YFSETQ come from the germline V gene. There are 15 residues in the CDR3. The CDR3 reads CASSSGALQGYGYTF. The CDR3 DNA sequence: TGCGCCAGCAGCTCGGGAGCATTGCAGGGCTATGGCTACACCTTC.

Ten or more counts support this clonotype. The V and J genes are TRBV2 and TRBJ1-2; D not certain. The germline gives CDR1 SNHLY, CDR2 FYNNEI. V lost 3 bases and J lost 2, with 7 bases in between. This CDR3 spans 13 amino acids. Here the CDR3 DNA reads TGTGCCAGCAGTGACTACGTAAACTATGGCTACACCTTC. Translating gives CASSDYVNYGYTF.